These 20 T cell receptor beta chains share one sample of origin, sequenced in a study of molecular identifiers for immune sequencing clone quantification. Each CDR3 protein gets one entry after TCRdb re-called the PCR reads with MiXCR. The repertoire holds about 500,000 distinct CDR3 sequences, around a fifth seen once, with about 0.78% in the top ten. Sequenced input: naive CD8+ T cells from blood, with Jurkat cell RNA spiked in. Subset: FACS-sorted CD8+CD4-CCR7+CD45RA+ naive T cells. The source of these receptors is a human donor in good health. Some libraries in this study had Jurkat cell RNA spiked in.

The chain uses TRBV12-3 or TRBV12-4 and TRBJ1-6, with D unresolved. This CDR3 comprises 14 residues. The V gene lost 7 bases and the J gene lost 8 bases, with 15 bases spanning the gap. The DNA of the CDR3 is TGTGCCAGCACCGACCGAATAACTGATTCACCCCTCCACTTT. Translated, it gives CASTDRITDSPLHF.

This clonotype was counted between two and nine times. V is TRBV27 and J is TRBJ2-3; D possibly corresponds to TRBD1 (5 bases). CDR1 is MNHEY and CDR2 is SMNVEV in the germline V gene (reference sequence). There are 15 residues in the CDR3. V was cut by 2 bases and J by 7 bases, with 16 bases left in between. This CDR3 reads CASSLGQGFLYTQYF. The CDR3, as DNA: TGTGCCAGCAGTTTAGGGCAGGGTTTTTTGTATACGCAGTATTTT.

This clonotype was picked up many times. The chain uses TRBV7-9 and TRBJ2-2; no clear D. The CDR3 consists of 14 residues. The germline CDR1 and CDR2 sequences are SEHNR and FQNEAQ (reference sequence). V lost 4 bases, J lost 6 bases, and 12 bases lay in between. The CDR3 region has the DNA TGTGCCAGCAGCTCGACTGTTACGGCCGGGGAGCTGTTTTTT. It specifies CASSSTVTAGELFF.

This clonotype was observed many times. The V gene is TRBV4-1, the J gene TRBJ1-4, with D hard to call. The V end lost 1 base, the J end lost 0 bases, and 6 bases lay between the germline ends. The CDR3 runs to 15 residues. Germline-derived CDR1 and CDR2 are MGHRA and YSYEKL. The CDR3 loop reads CASSQAGATNEKLFF. The CDR3, as DNA: TGCGCCAGCAGCCAAGCGGGCGCAACTAATGAAAAACTGTTTTTT.

A remark on this clonotype: A much larger clone differs by one base, so this may be a read error. The chain uses TRBV4-1 and TRBJ2-7; 7 positions agree with TRBD1. The germline V gene encodes CDR1 MGHRA and CDR2 YSYEKL. The CDR3 covers 15 residues. CDR3 amino acids: CPSSQAGTAAYEQYF. CDR3 coding DNA: TGCCCCAGCAGCCAAGCCGGGACAGCAGCCTACGAGCAGTACTTC.

V is TRBV12-3 or TRBV12-4 and J is TRBJ2-1, with TRBD2 matching over 12 bases. This CDR3 region has 15 residues. J was trimmed by 7 bases and V by 4 bases; bases with no gene match: 5. The CDR3 nucleotides read TGTGCCAGCAGTTGGGGACTAGCGGGCAGGAATGAGCAGTTCTTC. It codes for CASSWGLAGRNEQFF.

In this sample, this clonotype turned up many times. The chain has TRBV7-2 and TRBJ2-7; unclear D gene. Germline V gene data show CDR1 as SGHTA and CDR2 as FQGNSA. CDR3 length: 15 amino acids. The V end lost 0 bases, the J end lost 3 bases, and 12 bases lay between the germline ends. The CDR3 bases are TGTGCCAGCAGCTTAGCAGTCCTAGGCGGCTACGAGCAGTACTTC. It specifies CASSLAVLGGYEQYF.

With respect to this clonotype: A junction end diverges from the germline sequence, so it may reflect a read error. The rearrangement uses TRBV20-1 and TRBJ2-5; 9 bases match TRBD2. CDR1 and CDR2 from the germline V gene are DFQATT and SNEGSKA (reference sequence). This CDR3 has 14 residues. This CDR3 is CSARDWREGETKYF. CDR3 coding DNA: TGCAGTGCTAGAGATTGGCGGGAGGGAGAGACCAAGTACTTC.

As concerns this clonotype: Being one base from a much bigger clone, this may be a read error. The V and J genes are TRBV29-1 and TRBJ2-1; perhaps TRBD2 as D (6 bases). Per germline, CDR1 SQVTM and CDR2 ANQGSEA. V was shortened by 3 bases and J by 2 bases, with 11 bases between the two germline ends. CDR3 length: 14 residues. This chain's CDR3 is CSVETSDPYNEQFF. In nucleotides, the CDR3 is TGCAGCGTTGAGACTAGTGATCCCTACAATGAGCAGTTCTTC.

The sample holds many counts of this clonotype. Written as DNA, the CDR3 is TGTGCCAGCAGTCCCAGGATCCCGAACTCTGGAAACACCATATATTTT. This gives the protein CASSPRIPNSGNTIYF. The rearrangement uses TRBV6-6 and TRBJ1-3; D is ambiguous. With 5 bases removed from V and 0 bases from J, the gap between germline ends came to 14 bases. The CDR3 has 16 amino acids. CDR1 and CDR2 (germline): MNHNY, SVGAGI (reference sequence).

This clonotype was seen repeatedly, ten times or more. The rearrangement joins TRBV27 to TRBJ1-6, with D hard to call. From germline, CDR1 is MNHEY and CDR2 SMNVEV (reference sequence). The CDR3 has 12 amino acids. Trimming stripped 4 bases from V and 10 bases from J, with 8 bases between. This CDR3 reads CASSSLGSPLHF. The CDR3, as DNA: TGTGCCAGCAGTTCCTTGGGGTCACCCCTCCACTTT.

This clonotype showed up many times. The chain combines TRBV4-1 with TRBJ2-7; 9 bases are shared with TRBD2. CDR1 and CDR2 (germline): MGHRA, YSYEKL. Unmatched junction bases numbered 7, after V lost 4 bases and J lost 3 bases. This CDR3 has 15 residues. CDR3 in DNA: TGCGCCAGCAGCCCAATTAGCGGGGGACTCTACGAGCAGTACTTC. It yields the protein CASSPISGGLYEQYF.

At least ten counts were recorded for this clonotype. The chain joins TRBV7-9 to TRBJ2-5; either TRBD1 or TRBD2 may fit D (5 bases each). Looked up from germline, CDR1 is SEHNR and CDR2 is FQNEAQ (reference sequence). Trimming took off 6 bases at V and 3 bases at J, with 11 bases between the two ends. This CDR3 is built from 13 residues. In DNA form, the CDR3 reads TGTGCCAGCAGTCCCCGGGACGAAGAGACCCAGTACTTC. It codes for CASSPRDEETQYF. Full variable domain (remainder filled in from reference TRBV7-9 and TRBJ2-5): DTGVSQNPRHKITKRGQNVTFRCDPISEHNRLYWYRQTLGQGPEFLTYFQNEAQLEKSRLLSDRFSAERPKGSFSTLEIQRTEQGDSAMYLCASSPRDEETQYFGPGTRLLVL.

On this clonotype: Just one base apart from a much larger clone, this may be a read error. The rearrangement uses TRBV6-5 and TRBJ1-2, with a weak D call TRBD1 (5 bases). The germline gives CDR1 MNHEY, CDR2 SVGAGI. The CDR3 spans 15 residues. CDR3 in DNA: TGTGCCGGCAGTTCTGGACACCCTATCGTCTATGGCTACACCTTC. It translates to CAGSSGHPIVYGYTF.

Only a few counts were recorded for this clonotype. The chain uses TRBV7-9 and TRBJ2-3; the D is unclear. The CDR3 covers 13 residues. Germline V gene sequence: CDR1 SEHNR, CDR2 FQNEAQ (reference sequence). The ends were cut back, 4 bases at V and 10 bases at J, with 15 bases in the middle. This CDR3 reads CASSSPSGDAQYF. CDR3 DNA: TGTGCCAGCAGCTCCCCTTCGGGCGATGCGCAGTATTTT.

This clonotype was picked up many times. The CDR3 loop reads CASSLEGSDYEQYF. The DNA of the CDR3 is TGCGCCAGCAGCTTGGAGGGGTCGGATTACGAGCAGTACTTC. This chain uses TRBV5-1 with TRBJ2-7; D perhaps matches TRBD1 (5 bases). Germline V CDR1 and CDR2: SGHRS, YFSETQ. This CDR3 has 14 residues. Trimming shortened V by 0 bases and J by 4 bases, and 11 bases separated the two germline ends. Full variable domain (remainder filled in from reference TRBV5-1 and TRBJ2-7): KAGVTQTPRYLIKTRGQQVTLSCSPISGHRSVSWYQQTPGQGLQFLFEYFSETQRNKGNFPGRFSGRQFSNSRSEMNVSTLELGDSALYLCASSLEGSDYEQYFGPGTRLTVT.

The chain couples TRBV18 to TRBJ2-6; D gene ambiguous. Germline V gene lookup returns CDR1 KGHSH and CDR2 LQKENI. CDR3 size: 16 residues. V lost 3 bases and J lost 0, with 9 bases in between. In nucleotides, the CDR3 is TGTGCCAGCTCACCTAGTCAGTACTCTGGGGCCAACGTCCTGACTTTC. It encodes CASSPSQYSGANVLTF.

The chain couples TRBV5-6 to TRBJ2-7, with D uncertain. Germline V gives CDR1 SGHDT, CDR2 YYEEEE. V lost 0 bases and J lost 3, with 10 bases in between. CDR3 length equals 14 residues. The CDR3 region is CASSLAGLDYEQYF. Here the CDR3 DNA reads TGTGCCAGCAGCTTGGCAGGATTGGACTACGAGCAGTACTTC.

V is TRBV12-5 and J is TRBJ1-3; D is unclear. Germline V lookup: CDR1 LGHNT, CDR2 FRNRAP. There are 15 residues in the CDR3. Trimming took 6 bases from V and 3 from J, leaving 15 bases between them. The CDR3 sequence is CASGTPERGGNTIYF. The CDR3 nucleotides are TGTGCTAGTGGAACACCGGAACGGGGTGGAAACACCATATATTTT.

This clonotype was observed at least ten times. This rearrangement joins TRBV20-1 to TRBJ2-6; D unclear. The V gene's germline CDR1 is DFQATT and CDR2 SNEGSKA (reference sequence). The CDR3 spans 15 residues. The V and J ends lost 6 bases and 0 bases respectively, with 12 bases between them. The CDR3 DNA reads as TGCAGTGCCGCCTACCCAGGCTCTGGGGCCAACGTCCTGACTTTC. Encoded protein: CSAAYPGSGANVLTF.